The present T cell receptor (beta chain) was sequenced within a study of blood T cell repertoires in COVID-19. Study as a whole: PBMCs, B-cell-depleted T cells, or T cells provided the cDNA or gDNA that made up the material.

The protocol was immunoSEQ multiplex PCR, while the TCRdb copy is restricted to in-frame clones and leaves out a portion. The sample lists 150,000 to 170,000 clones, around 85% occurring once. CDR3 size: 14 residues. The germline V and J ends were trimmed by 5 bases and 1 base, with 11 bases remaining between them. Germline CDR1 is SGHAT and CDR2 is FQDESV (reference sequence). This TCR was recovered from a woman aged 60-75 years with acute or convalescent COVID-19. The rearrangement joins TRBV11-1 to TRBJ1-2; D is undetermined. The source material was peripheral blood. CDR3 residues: CASSPDMLNYGYTF. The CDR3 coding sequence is TGTGCCAGCAGCCCTGACATGCTTAACTATGGCTACACCTTC.